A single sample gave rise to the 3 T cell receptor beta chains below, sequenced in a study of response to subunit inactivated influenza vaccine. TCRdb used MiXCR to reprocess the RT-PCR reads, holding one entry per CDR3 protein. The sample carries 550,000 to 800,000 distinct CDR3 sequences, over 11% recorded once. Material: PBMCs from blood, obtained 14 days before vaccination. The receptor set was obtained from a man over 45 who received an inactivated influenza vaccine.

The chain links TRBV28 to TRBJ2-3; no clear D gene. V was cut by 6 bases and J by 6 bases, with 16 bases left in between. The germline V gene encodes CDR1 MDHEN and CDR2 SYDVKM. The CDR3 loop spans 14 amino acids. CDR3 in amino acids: CASSPLLHADTQYF. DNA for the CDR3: TGTGCCAGCAGCCCCCTCCTCCATGCGGATACGCAGTATTTT.

The CDR3 loop reads CASSTGTYASTDTQYF. DNA of the CDR3: TGTGCCAGCAGCACCGGGACTTATGCTAGCACAGATACGCAGTATTTT. The chain carries TRBV13 and TRBJ2-3; perhaps TRBD2 as D (6 bases). Trimming took off 5 bases at V and 0 bases at J, with 15 bases between the two ends. The CDR3 is made up of 16 amino acids. Germline CDR1 is PRHDT and CDR2 is FYEKMQ (reference sequence).

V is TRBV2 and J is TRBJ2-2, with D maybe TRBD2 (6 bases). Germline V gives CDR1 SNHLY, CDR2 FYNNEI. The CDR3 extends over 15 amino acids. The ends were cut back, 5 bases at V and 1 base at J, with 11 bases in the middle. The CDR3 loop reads CASSPASVNTGELFF. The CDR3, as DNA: TGTGCCAGCAGTCCGGCTAGCGTGAACACCGGGGAGCTGTTTTTT.